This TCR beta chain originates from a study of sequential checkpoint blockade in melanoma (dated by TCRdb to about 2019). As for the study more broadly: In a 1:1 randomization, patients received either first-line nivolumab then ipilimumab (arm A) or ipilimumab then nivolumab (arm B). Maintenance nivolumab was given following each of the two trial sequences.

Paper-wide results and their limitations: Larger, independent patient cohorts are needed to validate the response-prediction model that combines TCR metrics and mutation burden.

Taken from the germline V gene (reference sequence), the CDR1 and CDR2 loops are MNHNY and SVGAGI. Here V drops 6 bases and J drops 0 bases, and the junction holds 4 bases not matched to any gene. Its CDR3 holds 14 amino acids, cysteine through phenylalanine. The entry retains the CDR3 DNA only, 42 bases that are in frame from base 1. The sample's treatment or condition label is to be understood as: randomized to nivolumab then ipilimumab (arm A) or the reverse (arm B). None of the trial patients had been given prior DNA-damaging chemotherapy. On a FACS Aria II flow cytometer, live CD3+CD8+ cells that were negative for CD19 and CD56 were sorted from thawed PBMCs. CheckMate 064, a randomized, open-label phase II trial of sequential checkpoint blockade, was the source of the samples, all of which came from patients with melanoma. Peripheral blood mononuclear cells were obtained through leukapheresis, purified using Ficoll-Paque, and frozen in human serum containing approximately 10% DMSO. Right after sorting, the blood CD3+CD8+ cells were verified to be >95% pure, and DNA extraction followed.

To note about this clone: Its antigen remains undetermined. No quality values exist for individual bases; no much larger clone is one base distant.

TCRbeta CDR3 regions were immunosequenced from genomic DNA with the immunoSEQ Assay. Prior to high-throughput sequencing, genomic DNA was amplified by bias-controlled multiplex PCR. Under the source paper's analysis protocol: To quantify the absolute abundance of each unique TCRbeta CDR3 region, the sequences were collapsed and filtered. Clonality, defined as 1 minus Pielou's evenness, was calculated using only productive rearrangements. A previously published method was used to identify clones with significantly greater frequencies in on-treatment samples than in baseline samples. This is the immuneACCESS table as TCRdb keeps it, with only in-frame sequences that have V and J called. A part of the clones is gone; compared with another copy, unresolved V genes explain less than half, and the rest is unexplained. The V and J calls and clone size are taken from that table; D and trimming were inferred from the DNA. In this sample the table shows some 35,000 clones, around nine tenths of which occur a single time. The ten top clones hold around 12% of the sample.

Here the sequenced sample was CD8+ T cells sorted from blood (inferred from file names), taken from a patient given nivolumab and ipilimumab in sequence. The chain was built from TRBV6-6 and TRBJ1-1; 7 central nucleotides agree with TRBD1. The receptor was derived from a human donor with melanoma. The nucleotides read TGTGCCAGCAGAAAGGGACAGTTGAACACTGAAGCTTTCTTT. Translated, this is CASRKGQLNTEAFF.